This T cell receptor (beta chain) appears in the sequencing data of a study of T cells in tumors after PD-1 blockade. As for the study in general: On average, peripheral blood gave 110,000 or so TCR templates and about 40,000 unique clonotypes.

Some clones are missing from TCRdb's copy, which holds only in-frame ones; the method was immunoSEQ multiplex PCR. The sample includes fewer than 35,000 clones, around 80% seen only once; the top ten take around 40%. Template: tumor biopsy or peripheral blood genomic DNA, roughly 550-6,004 ng per sample. This clonotype was obtained from a human donor with basal cell carcinoma. The specimen comprised PBMCs, sampled before anti-PD-1 treatment.

The CDR3 bases are TGTGCCAGCAGCGGGTGGACTAGCGGGGGACTCGGGACCCAGTACTTC. This translates into CASSGWTSGGLGTQYF. The chain uses TRBV5-4 and TRBJ2-5; 13 positions agree with TRBD2. This CDR3 is built from 16 residues. V trimming: 4 bases; J trimming: 7 bases; junction bases outside the gene matches: 10. Germline assignment: CDR1 SGHNT and CDR2 YYREEE (reference sequence).